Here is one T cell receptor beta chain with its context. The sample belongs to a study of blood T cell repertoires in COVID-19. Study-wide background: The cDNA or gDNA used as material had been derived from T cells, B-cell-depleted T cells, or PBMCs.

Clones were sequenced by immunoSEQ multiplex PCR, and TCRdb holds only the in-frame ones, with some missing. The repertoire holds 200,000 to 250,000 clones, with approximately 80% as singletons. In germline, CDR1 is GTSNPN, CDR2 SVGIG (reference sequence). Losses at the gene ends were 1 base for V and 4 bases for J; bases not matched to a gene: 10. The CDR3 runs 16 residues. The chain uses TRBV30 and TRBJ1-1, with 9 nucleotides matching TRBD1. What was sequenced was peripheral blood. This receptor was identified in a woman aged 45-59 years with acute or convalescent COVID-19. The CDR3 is CAWSGHRGRSSTEAFF. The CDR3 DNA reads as TGTGCCTGGAGTGGCCACAGGGGGCGAAGTTCCACTGAAGCTTTCTTT.